This passage covers 29 T cell receptor beta chains from one sample sequenced in a study of molecular identifiers for immune sequencing clone quantification. Each CDR3 protein is one row after TCRdb ran MiXCR on the PCR reads. Here the sample spans about 630,000 distinct CDR3 sequences, 25% being singletons. The sample comprised naive CD8+ T cells from blood, with Jurkat cell RNA spiked in. The subset is: FACS-sorted CD8+CD4-CCR7+CD45RA+ naive T cells. These receptors originate from a human donor in good health. Some libraries in this study had Jurkat cell RNA spiked in.

The chain employs TRBV18 and TRBJ2-3; possibly TRBD1 or TRBD2 for D (6 bases each). The CDR3 contains 20 residues. The V gene's germline CDR1 is KGHSH and CDR2 LQKENI. Trimming removed 3 bases at V and 2 bases at J, with 27 bases between. The CDR3 region is CASSPEFNGGSPQNTDTQYF. For the CDR3, the DNA is TGTGCCAGCTCACCTGAGTTCAACGGGGGCAGCCCGCAAAACACAGATACGCAGTATTTT.

This rearrangement joins TRBV20-1 to TRBJ1-5; a weak D match, TRBD1 (6 bases). This CDR3 has 14 amino acids. With 1 base removed from V and 4 bases from J, the gap between germline ends came to 11 bases. Per germline, CDR1 DFQATT and CDR2 SNEGSKA (reference sequence). CDR3 DNA: TGCAGTGCTAGAGTTAAACAGGGTAATCAGCCCCAGCATTTT. It yields the protein CSARVKQGNQPQHF.

In its sample, this clonotype was seen a few times. The J gene is TRBJ1-6, the V gene TRBV15, with D maybe TRBD1 (6 bases). The CDR3 length is 17 residues. CDR1 and CDR2 (germline): LNHNV, YYDKDF (reference sequence). Trimming left V 0 bases short and J 7 bases short, with 16 bases between. The CDR3 DNA follows: TGTGCCACCAGCAGAGATCTCTCGGGGGGCAAGAATTCACCCCTCCACTTT. It encodes CATSRDLSGGKNSPLHF.

A remark on this clonotype: Germline is not matched at one junction end, which may reflect a read error. The V and J genes are TRBV27 and TRBJ2-3; 10 bases line up with TRBD2. The CDR3 runs 13 residues. The germline CDR1 and CDR2 sequences are MNHEY and SMNVEV (reference sequence). This CDR3 reads CASGGLATDAQYF. For the CDR3, the DNA is TGTGCCAGCGGGGGACTAGCGACAGATGCGCAGTATTTT.

This clonotype was recorded a few times. The rearrangement uses TRBV4-1 and TRBJ2-1; D uncertain. CDR1 is MGHRA, CDR2 YSYEKL, per germline. Trimming left V 1 base short and J 9 bases short, with 10 bases between. This CDR3 is built from 13 residues. CDR3 in amino acids: CASSQGTVSEQFF. CDR3 coding DNA: TGCGCCAGCAGCCAAGGTACAGTGAGTGAGCAGTTCTTC.

In regard to this clonotype: One end of the junction fails to match germline, which may point to a read error. The chain uses TRBV12-3 or TRBV12-4 and TRBJ2-7; either TRBD1 or TRBD2 may supply D (6 bases each). The CDR3 loop spans 14 amino acids. CDR3 sequence: CASSFGGGPYGQYF. CDR3 sequence (DNA): TGTGCCAGCAGTTTTGGAGGGGGACCCTACGGGCAGTACTTC.

The chain links TRBV12-3 or TRBV12-4 to TRBJ1-1; D is uncertain. The length of the CDR3 is 12 residues. Trimming left V 4 bases short and J 11 bases short, with 14 bases between. The CDR3 DNA reads TGTGCCAGCAGTTCGTACCAAGAGGAGGCTTTCTTT. This translates into CASSSYQEEAFF.

As to this clonotype: Just one base apart from a much larger clone, this may be a read error. The V gene is TRBV4-1, the J gene TRBJ1-1, with 7 nucleotides matching TRBD1. CDR1 and CDR2 (germline): MGHRA, YSYEKL. The CDR3 runs to 16 residues. V trimming: 0 bases; J trimming: 5 bases; junction bases outside the gene matches: 9. CDR3 bases: TGCGCCAGCAGCCAAGATGAAGGGGGCGCAAGGACTGAAGCTTTCTTT. Protein: CASSQDEGGARTEAFF.

This clonotype was seen only once. The J gene is TRBJ2-2, the V gene TRBV19; possibly TRBD1 for D (5 bases). The V gene lost 0 bases and the J gene lost 9 bases, with 11 bases spanning the gap. CDR1 and CDR2 from the germline V gene are LNHDA and SQIVND (reference sequence). This CDR3 is built from 14 residues. The CDR3: CASSIDLGARELFF. For the CDR3, the DNA is TGTGCCAGTAGTATAGATCTAGGGGCCAGGGAGCTGTTTTTT.

Remarks on this clonotype: An end of the junction differs from the germline gene, which may be a read error. The V gene is TRBV10-3, the J gene TRBJ1-1; 8 bases line up with TRBD1. In germline, CDR1 is ENHRY, CDR2 SYGVKD. This CDR3 spans 14 amino acids. CDR3 sequence (DNA): TGTGACATCAGTGAGGGGACAGGGAACACTGAAGCTTTCTTT. This translates into CDISEGTGNTEAFF.

Ten or more counts support this clonotype. This chain connects TRBV30 to TRBJ1-1; unclear D gene. With 2 bases removed from V and 4 bases from J, the gap between germline ends came to 8 bases. The CDR3 loop spans 12 amino acids. Germline loops: CDR1 GTSNPN, CDR2 SVGIG (reference sequence). The CDR3 DNA follows: TGTGCCTGGAGTTCTGGTCCCACTGAAGCTTTCTTT. Translated, it gives CAWSSGPTEAFF. Supplemented by reference TRBV30 and TRBJ1-1, the full variable domain reads SQTIHQWPATLVQPVGSPLSLECTVEGTSNPNLYWYRQAAGRGLQLLFYSVGIGQISSEVPQNLSASRPQDRQFILSSKKLLLSDSGFYLCAWSSGPTEAFFGQGTRLTVV.

Comment on this clonotype: Being one base from a much bigger clone, this may be a read error. The chain recombines TRBV6-2 or TRBV6-3 with TRBJ1-1; D is undetermined. This CDR3 spans 13 amino acids. Per the germline V gene, CDR1 is MNHEY and CDR2 is SVGEGT. For the CDR3, the DNA is TGTGCCTGCAGTTCAACCATGAACACTGAAGCTTTCTTT. It codes for CACSSTMNTEAFF.

A note on this clonotype: Mismatch with germline at one junction end may stem from a read error. The chain uses TRBV6-5 and TRBJ2-7; 8 bases match TRBD2. There are 17 residues in the CDR3. Germline V gene data show CDR1 as MNHEY and CDR2 as SVGAGI. Written as DNA, the CDR3 is TGTGCCAGCGGTTACTTGCCGGGTGTAGCGGGATCTTACGAGCAGTACTTC. It translates to CASGYLPGVAGSYEQYF.

This clonotype has more than one count but fewer than ten. The chain has TRBV2 and TRBJ2-7; 11 bases match TRBD2. V dropped 5 bases and J dropped 7; count of bases not matched to a gene: 13. CDR1 is SNHLY, CDR2 FYNNEI, per germline. This CDR3 has 16 residues. The CDR3 coding sequence is TGTGCCAGCAGTTCCAGACTAGCGGGATGGTATGAGGAGCAGTACTTC. This sequence encodes CASSSRLAGWYEEQYF.

This clonotype was picked up many times. This rearrangement joins TRBV30 to TRBJ2-1; D gene ambiguous. V was pared by 3 bases and J by 8 bases, with 17 bases between. The CDR3 is made up of 14 amino acids. Looked up from germline, CDR1 is GTSNPN and CDR2 is SVGIG (reference sequence). The CDR3 DNA reads as TGTGCCTGGAGAGCCGGGTTAGTATTTCATGAGCAGTTCTTC. Its protein is CAWRAGLVFHEQFF.

Notes on this clonotype: The junction differs from germline at one of its ends, possibly a read error. J is TRBJ2-3 and V is TRBV14; tentative D call: TRBD1 (5 bases). CDR1 and CDR2 from the germline V gene are SGHDN and FVKESK. This CDR3 region has 15 residues. CDR3 in amino acids: CASSPGCGTTDTQYF. Here the CDR3 DNA reads TGCGCCAGCAGCCCAGGGTGCGGTACGACAGATACGCAGTATTTT.

This clonotype was counted at least ten times. An end of the junction does not agree with germline; a read error may underlie this. The chain has TRBV6-2 or TRBV6-3 and TRBJ2-7; no clear D gene. Germline CDR1 MNHEY, CDR2 SVGEGT. The CDR3 sequence is 14 residues long. The CDR3 protein is CASSPVLGSSEQYF. The CDR3 region has the DNA TGTGCCAGCAGTCCGGTTTTGGGGTCCTCCGAGCAGTACTTC.

This clonotype has a single count. The junction differs from germline at one of its ends, possibly a read error. The chain joins TRBV27 to TRBJ1-2; D may be TRBD1 (6 bases). The CDR3 spans 15 residues. The germline V gene has CDR1 MNHEY and CDR2 SMNVEV (reference sequence). This CDR3 reads CAGRPLQGPPYGYTF. The CDR3 DNA sequence: TGTGCCGGCAGGCCTTTACAGGGCCCCCCTTATGGCTACACCTTC.

This clonotype was picked up a small number of times. J is TRBJ2-1 and V is TRBV4-1, with D possibly matching TRBD2 (6 bases). V was clipped by 0 bases and J by 0 bases, with 15 bases between them. The germline gives CDR1 MGHRA, CDR2 YSYEKL. This CDR3 is 18 amino acids long. The DNA for the CDR3 is TGCGCCAGCAGCCAAGATAAAGACGGGGGAAGCTCCTACAATGAGCAGTTCTTC. It specifies CASSQDKDGGSSYNEQFF.

The sample holds one count of this clonotype. Relative to the germline gene, one junction end is altered; a read error may explain this. The V and J genes are TRBV5-3 and TRBJ1-5; D might be TRBD1 (5 bases). TRBV5-3 carries the ORF label, with uncertain function. CDR3 length: 13 amino acids. The CDR3 spells CASRAQGYEPRHF. In DNA, the CDR3 is TGTGCCAGCCGCGCGCAGGGATACGAGCCCCGGCATTTT.

This clonotype was recorded a few times. The chain couples TRBV19 to TRBJ1-1, with a weak D call TRBD1 (5 bases). There are 14 residues in the CDR3. Germline assignment: CDR1 LNHDA and CDR2 SQIVND (reference sequence). Trimming cost V 3 bases and J 5 bases, with 13 bases left between them. CDR3 amino acids: CASSISEGRTEAFF. CDR3 DNA: TGTGCCAGTAGTATCTCAGAGGGGCGGACTGAAGCTTTCTTT.

The rearrangement links TRBV4-3 to TRBJ2-2; D unclear. Looked up from germline, CDR1 is LGHNA and CDR2 is YSLEER. Trimming took off 0 bases at V and 6 bases at J, with 11 bases between the two ends. The CDR3 spans 15 residues. For the CDR3, the DNA is TGCGCCAGCAGCCAAGAGGCCTCGTTCGCCGGGGAGCTGTTTTTT. The encoded protein is CASSQEASFAGELFF.

In regard to this clonotype: A much larger clone lies one base from this, so it may be a read error. The chain links TRBV9 to TRBJ2-3; D remains unclear. This CDR3 spans 16 amino acids. Germline lookup yields CDR1 SGDLS and CDR2 YYNGEE. This chain's CDR3 is CASSVGGDLTTATQYF. The CDR3, as DNA: TGTGCCAGCAGCGTAGGTGGGGATTTGACCACAGCTACGCAGTATTTT.

The chain couples TRBV30 to TRBJ2-3; TRBD2 agrees at 9 bases. This CDR3 contains 14 residues. In germline, CDR1 is GTSNPN, CDR2 SVGIG (reference sequence). Trimming cost V 5 bases and J 2 bases; bases outside gene matches: 5. CDR3 sequence (DNA): TGTGCCTGGGGGCGGGGGGGCTTCACAGATACGCAGTATTTT. This codes for CAWGRGGFTDTQYF.

In this sample, this clonotype turned up many times. The V and J genes are TRBV6-2 or TRBV6-3 and TRBJ1-1; 7 positions match TRBD1. Germline CDR1 is MNHEY and CDR2 is SVGEGT. This CDR3 comprises 19 residues. J lost 3 bases, V lost 0 bases, and 16 bases had no gene match. Here the CDR3 DNA reads TGTGCCAGCAGTTACTCCCTGACAGGGAGTCCCGCGGGGGACACTGAAGCTTTCTTT. It codes for CASSYSLTGSPAGDTEAFF.

On this clonotype itself: One end of the junction varies from germline; a read error may be responsible. The chain is built from TRBV6-5 and TRBJ1-1; D might be TRBD1 (6 bases). The germline gives CDR1 MNHEY, CDR2 SVGAGI. The CDR3 spans 15 residues. The CDR3 DNA sequence: TGTGCCAGCAGTTATTCCCGTGGCAGGGGCGCTGAGGCTTTCTTT. It yields the protein CASSYSRGRGAEAFF.

This clonotype has at least ten counts. The J gene is TRBJ2-2, the V gene TRBV24-1; D is unresolved. Germline loops: CDR1 KGHDR, CDR2 SFDVKD. The CDR3 runs to 14 residues. Deletions cut 0 bases from V and 6 bases from J, with 7 bases between. The CDR3 loop reads CATSDLMLSGELFF. CDR3 in DNA: TGTGCCACCAGTGATTTGATGCTGTCCGGGGAGCTGTTTTTT.

Turning to this clonotype: The CDR3 does not end in the conserved phenylalanine or tryptophan, so this is likely a read error. The gene calls are TRBV4-1 and TRBJ1-1, with D possibly matching TRBD1 (6 bases). V lost 1 base and J lost 0, with 15 bases in between. There are 17 residues in the CDR3. CDR1 MGHRA and CDR2 YSYEKL come from the germline V gene. The CDR3 DNA reads TGCGCCAGCAGCCAAGGCATCCCCGGGACAATGAACACTGAAGCTTTCTAT. Its translation: CASSQGIPGTMNTEAFY.

The V gene is TRBV9, the J gene TRBJ2-1; 11 nucleotides align to TRBD1. The CDR3 length is 19 residues. Germline V gene sequence: CDR1 SGDLS, CDR2 YYNGEE. The V and J ends lost 0 bases and 6 bases, in that order; junction bases with no gene match: 14. In nucleotides, the CDR3 is TGTGCCAGCAGCGTAGTGGGGACAGGGGGGGAGGGCCCCCTCAATGAGCAGTTCTTC. Translating it yields CASSVVGTGGEGPLNEQFF.